Included here is one T cell receptor gamma chain sequence, with context. This clone was detected ten times or more. The target of this receptor is not known. A far more abundant clone sits one base away, making this likely a read error. Other DNA sequences in this specimen translate into the identical CDR3. The entry originates in a study of γδ T cells in repeated Plasmodium falciparum infection (dated by TCRdb to the early 2020s). With regard to the full study: In the natural-infection arm, Malian children exposed to intense seasonal malaria transmission were enrolled and compared against age and gender matched Australian children. Four controlled human malaria infections were administered to several malaria-naive U.S. adults over 644 days by bites from P. falciparum NF54-infected Anopheles stephensi mosquitoes. Samples from controlled-infection subjects were taken at baseline, just before selected infections, and 21 days after each infection. Malian gammadelta TCR repertoires were analysed cross-sectionally during no-transmission periods and longitudinally across acute febrile malaria episodes. Using both natural infection in Mali and controlled human malaria infection, the study looked at the way repeated Plasmodium falciparum infection shapes the human gammadelta T cell repertoire.

For bulk TCR repertoire analysis, Vgamma9/Vdelta2+ and Vdelta2-negative gammadelta T cell populations were flow-sorted out of peripheral blood mononuclear cells. Trimming leaves V shorter by 4 bases and J shorter by 12 bases, with the junction holding 12 bases beyond the gene matches. Reading from cysteine to phenylalanine, the CDR3 counts 12 amino acids. CDR3 DNA is the only sequence kept; it has 36 bases, read in frame from the first base. CDR1 EGSNGY and CDR2 YDSYNSKV were looked up in the germline V gene. Libraries were constructed by multiplex PCR. Sequencing was performed on an Illumina MiSeq. From each sorted gammadelta T cell sample, both TCR gamma (TRG) and TCR delta (TRD) chains were sequenced. In the original analysis: Repertoire analyses included clonotype tree plots, accumulated frequency of the top 20 clonotypes, diversity index (DI) and D75 metrics. TCRdb reanalyzed the public reads with the CATT caller, and identical DNA sequences were merged afterwards. The authors' filters were not applied to this entry. The sample includes 27,000 or so gamma-chain clones, with over 1.1% observed a single time. The top ten hold roughly a fifth of the sample.

General findings and caveats noted by the study authors: Generalizability was limited because the Malian cohort came from a small rural village made up predominantly of one ethnic group. In Vdelta2-negative gammadelta TCR repertoires, which were largely Vdelta1+, repeated controlled infections appeared to drive waves of new clonotype selection. Compared with the repertoires of Australian children, the Vdelta2-negative gammadelta TCR repertoires of Malian children appeared more clonally expanded, less diverse and less shared. The controlled-infection cohort was small, limiting analysis of inter-individual variability in gammadelta T cell responses. Vgamma9/Vdelta2+ TCR repertoires kept a highly stable polyclonal repertoire across time and infection, and many TCRgamma sequences overlapped between individuals.

The rearranged chain carries TRGV2 and TRGJ1 or TRGJ2. The sequenced sample was gamma-delta T cells from blood. The source is a pool of human donors (malaria-infected and uninfected, not separated). Here is the DNA: TGTGCCACCTGGGATGGGGATAGTGCGAAACTCTTT. Its translation is CATWDGDSAKLF.